This T cell receptor beta chain was retrieved from a study of tumor-infiltrating lymphocytes in oesophageal squamous cell carcinoma. This clonotype turned up a few times. TCRdb called the PCR reads again in MiXCR, with one record for every CDR3 protein. Among 15,000 to 17,000 distinct CDR3 sequences listed, about 54% were seen once. The sequence came from a female donor with esophageal squamous cell carcinoma. Sequencing was done on a sample of esophageal tumor tissue.

The CDR3: CASSLALATYEQYF. DNA for the CDR3: TGTGCCAGCAGCTTAGCACTAGCGACCTACGAGCAGTACTTC. This chain links TRBV7-2 with TRBJ2-7; 7 nucleotides agree with TRBD2. The CDR3 spans 14 residues. Germline values: CDR1 SGHTA, CDR2 FQGNSA. Trimming took 0 bases from V and 2 from J; bases not matched to a gene: 1.